The text below deals with one T cell receptor (beta chain). This sample was included in a study of blood T cell repertoires in COVID-19. Overall study: T cells, B-cell-depleted T cells, or PBMCs provided the cDNA or gDNA that served as material.

The table came from immunoSEQ multiplex PCR; TCRdb's copy has only in-frame clones and leaves some out. Here the sample spans roughly 300,000 clones, around 85% being singletons. Participant ages covered about 18 to 100 years across 25 or so US areas. V lost 3 bases to trimming and J lost 0 bases; unmatched junction nucleotides: 5. Germline CDR1 is SGHTS and CDR2 is YDEGEE. The CDR3 runs to 15 residues. V gene TRBV5-8 combines with J gene TRBJ1-1, with 7 bases fitting TRBD1. This receptor was identified in a woman in her 40s with acute COVID-19. The sample comprised PBMCs or T cells enriched from blood (not recorded which). The DNA of the CDR3 is TGTGCCAGCAGCTACGGCAGGGGGTTGAACACTGAAGCTTTCTTT. As protein: CASSYGRGLNTEAFF.